Below, 11 T cell receptor beta chains from the same sample are listed, as sequenced in a study of T-cell memory formation after mild COVID-19. TCRdb analysed the 5' RACE reads with MiXCR anew, one entry per CDR3 protein. The data contain 140,000 to 150,000 distinct CDR3 sequences, about 25% of them singletons. The sequenced material came from PBMCs or a T cell subset sorted from them (not recorded which). These TCRs come from an adult woman who had mild COVID-19 (a few samples of this study predate the infection). Cell type and time point are not known.

This clonotype was seen a few times. The chain recombines TRBV9 with TRBJ2-7; 7 bases map to TRBD1. Germline CDR1 SGDLS, CDR2 YYNGEE. After removal of 4 bases from V and 1 base from J, the junction contained 5 bases not matched to a gene. The CDR3 spans 14 residues. Here the CDR3 DNA reads TGTGCCAGCAGCCGGGACAGTCTTTCCTACGAGCAGTACTTC. Its translation is CASSRDSLSYEQYF.

There are a few counts of this clonotype. The gene calls are TRBV7-9 and TRBJ1-6, with 7 bases aligning to TRBD1. The CDR3 is 15 amino acids. The J segment lost 6 bases and the V segment lost 4 bases, leaving 6 bases of the junction unmatched. Looked up from germline, CDR1 is SEHNR and CDR2 is FQNEAQ (reference sequence). The CDR3, as DNA: TGTGCCAGCAGCTCAACGGGACAGCGTAATTCACCCCTCCACTTT. It yields the protein CASSSTGQRNSPLHF. The full variable domain, rest sourced from reference TRBV7-9 and TRBJ1-6, is DTGVSQNPRHKITKRGQNVTFRCDPISEHNRLYWYRQTLGQGPEFLTYFQNEAQLEKSRLLSDRFSAERPKGSFSTLEIQRTEQGDSAMYLCASSSTGQRNSPLHFGNGTRLTVT.

J is TRBJ2-3 and V is TRBV7-8; 12 nucleotides match TRBD2. Germline V gene lookup returns CDR1 SGHVS and CDR2 FQNEAQ. V trimming: 6 bases; J trimming: 2 bases; junction bases outside the gene matches: 6. The CDR3 covers 16 residues. The chain's CDR3 is CASSLLAGGITDTQYF. CDR3 sequence (DNA): TGTGCCAGCAGTTTACTAGCGGGGGGCATCACAGATACGCAGTATTTT.

The chain carries TRBV6-2 or TRBV6-3 and TRBJ2-5; no firm D call. Trimming took off 5 bases at V and 5 bases at J, with 9 bases between the two ends. CDR3 length equals 12 residues. CDR1 and CDR2 (germline): MNHEY, SVGEGT. The CDR3 bases are TGTGCCAGCAGTAGGGATGCGGAGACCCAGTACTTC. This encodes CASSRDAETQYF.

There are a few counts of this clonotype. The V call is TRBV10-3, the J call TRBJ2-5; D is undetermined. The CDR3 extends over 12 amino acids. V shed 6 bases and J shed 3 bases, with 8 bases lying between them. CDR1 and CDR2 (germline): ENHRY, SYGVKD. The CDR3 is CAISPKEETQYF. In DNA, the CDR3 is TGTGCCATCAGCCCCAAGGAAGAGACCCAGTACTTC.

V gene TRBV7-8 combines with J gene TRBJ1-1; D is ambiguous. The germline gives CDR1 SGHVS, CDR2 FQNEAQ. Trimming left V 3 bases short and J 4 bases short, with 9 bases between. This CDR3 contains 13 residues. As DNA, the CDR3 is TGTGCCAGCAGCTTTACGATGAGCACTGAAGCTTTCTTT. It is translated as CASSFTMSTEAFF.

This clonotype was observed a handful of times. The gene calls are TRBV29-1 and TRBJ2-1, with 7 bases matching TRBD1. The CDR3 runs 12 residues. The ends lost 5 bases at V and 7 bases at J; junction bases unmatched: 5. CDR1 and CDR2 (germline): SQVTM, ANQGSEA. The DNA of the CDR3 is TGCAGCGTTTTAAAACAGGGGAATGAGCAGTTCTTC. Its translation: CSVLKQGNEQFF.

This chain joins TRBV9 and TRBJ1-1, with unresolved D. The V gene's germline CDR1 is SGDLS and CDR2 YYNGEE. V gave up 3 bases and J gave up 7 bases, with 16 bases separating them. The CDR3 is 14 amino acids. CDR3 DNA: TGTGCCAGCAGCGCCGAAGGCGGACTCTATGAAGCTTTCTTT. It encodes CASSAEGGLYEAFF.

CDR3 sequence reads: CASTGRATGELFF. In DNA form, the CDR3 reads TGTGCCAGCACCGGGAGGGCTACCGGGGAGCTGTTTTTT. J is TRBJ2-2 and V is TRBV27, with 8 bases lining up with TRBD2. V shed 7 bases and J 5 bases; nucleotides not matched to a gene: 3. Germline-derived CDR1 and CDR2 are MNHEY and SMNVEV (reference sequence). The CDR3 spans 13 residues.

This clonotype has more than one count but fewer than ten. This chain links TRBV29-1 with TRBJ2-7; TRBD1 aligns across 7 bases. Unmatched junction bases numbered 7, after V lost 5 bases and J lost 6 bases. CDR1 and CDR2 (germline): SQVTM, ANQGSEA. The CDR3 has 12 residues. For the CDR3, the DNA is TGCAGCGTTCTGACAGGGTATCCCGAGCAGTACTTC. Translation gives CSVLTGYPEQYF.

This clonotype has only a few counts. J is TRBJ2-2 and V is TRBV7-9; D not certain. The V and J ends lost 5 bases and 4 bases respectively, with 5 bases between them. The CDR3 sequence is 12 residues long. The germline V gene encodes CDR1 SEHNR and CDR2 FQNEAQ (reference sequence). The CDR3 nucleotides are TGTGCCAGCAGCCAATCCACCGGGGAGCTGTTTTTT. Protein sequence: CASSQSTGELFF.